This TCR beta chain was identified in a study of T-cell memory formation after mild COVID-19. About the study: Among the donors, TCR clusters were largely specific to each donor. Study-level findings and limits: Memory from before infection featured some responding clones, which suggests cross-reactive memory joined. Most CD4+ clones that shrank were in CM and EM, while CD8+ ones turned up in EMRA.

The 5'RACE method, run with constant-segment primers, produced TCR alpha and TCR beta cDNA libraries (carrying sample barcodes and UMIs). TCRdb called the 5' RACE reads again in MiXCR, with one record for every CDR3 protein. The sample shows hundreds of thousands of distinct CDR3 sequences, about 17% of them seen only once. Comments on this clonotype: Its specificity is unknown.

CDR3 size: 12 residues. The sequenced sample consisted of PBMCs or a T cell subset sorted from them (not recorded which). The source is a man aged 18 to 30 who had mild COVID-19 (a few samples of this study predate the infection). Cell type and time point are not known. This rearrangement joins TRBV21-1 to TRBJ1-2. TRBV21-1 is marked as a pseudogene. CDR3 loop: CASSKDLEGYTF. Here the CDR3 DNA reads TGTGCCAGCAGCAAAGACCTTGAAGGCTACACCTTC.